Listed here is a single TCR beta chain. Its antigen is not identified. This record comes from a study of radiotherapy plus CTLA-4 blockade in lung cancer. The study, taken as a whole, reports: Blood TCR clones of tumor origin expanded after radiotherapy plus ipilimumab.

The germline CDR1 and CDR2 sequences are SGHTA and FQGTGA. Trimming removed 4 bases from V and 1 base from J; junction bases left unmatched: 12. The CDR3 covers 18 residues. Sequencing used immunoSEQ multiplex PCR; TCRdb keeps in-frame clones, though not all of them. The sample lists roughly 98,000 clones; about 81% were seen once. This sample comprised peripheral blood, obtained from a patient treated with radiotherapy plus ipilimumab. This clonotype originated in a human donor with non-small cell lung cancer who had a partial response to radiotherapy plus ipilimumab. The gene calls are TRBV7-3 and TRBJ2-7; 11 bases are a match to TRBD2. This CDR3 is CASSSNWGLADNSYEQYF. CDR3 DNA: TGTGCCAGCAGCTCAAATTGGGGACTAGCGGATAATTCCTACGAGCAGTACTTC.